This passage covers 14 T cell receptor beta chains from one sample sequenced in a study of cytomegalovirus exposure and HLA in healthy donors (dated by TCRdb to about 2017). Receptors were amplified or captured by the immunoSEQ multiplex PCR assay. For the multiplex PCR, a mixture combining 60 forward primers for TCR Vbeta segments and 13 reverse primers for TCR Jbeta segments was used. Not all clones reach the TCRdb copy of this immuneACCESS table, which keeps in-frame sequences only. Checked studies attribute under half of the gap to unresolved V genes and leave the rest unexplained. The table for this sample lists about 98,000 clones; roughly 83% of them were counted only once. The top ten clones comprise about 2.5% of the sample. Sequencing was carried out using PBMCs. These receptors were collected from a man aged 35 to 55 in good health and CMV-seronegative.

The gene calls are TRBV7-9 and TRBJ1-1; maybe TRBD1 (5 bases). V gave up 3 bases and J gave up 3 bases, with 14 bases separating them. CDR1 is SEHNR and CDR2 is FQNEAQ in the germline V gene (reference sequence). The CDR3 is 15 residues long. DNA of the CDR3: TGTGCCAGCAGCTTTTCAGGGTCTGCGGACACTGAAGCTTTCTTT. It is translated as CASSFSGSADTEAFF.

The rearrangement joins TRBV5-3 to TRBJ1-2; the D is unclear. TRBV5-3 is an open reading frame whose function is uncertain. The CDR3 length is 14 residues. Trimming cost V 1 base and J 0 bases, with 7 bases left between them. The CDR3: CARSLYRANYGYTF. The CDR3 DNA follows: TGTGCCAGAAGCTTGTACCGGGCTAACTATGGCTACACCTTC.

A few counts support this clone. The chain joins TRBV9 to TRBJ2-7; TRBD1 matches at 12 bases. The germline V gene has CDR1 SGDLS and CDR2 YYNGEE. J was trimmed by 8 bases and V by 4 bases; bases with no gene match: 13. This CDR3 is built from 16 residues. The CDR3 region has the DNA TGTGCCAGCAGCCCTACCCCCGTGGGACAGGGGGCAAAGCAGTACTTC. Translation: CASSPTPVGQGAKQYF.

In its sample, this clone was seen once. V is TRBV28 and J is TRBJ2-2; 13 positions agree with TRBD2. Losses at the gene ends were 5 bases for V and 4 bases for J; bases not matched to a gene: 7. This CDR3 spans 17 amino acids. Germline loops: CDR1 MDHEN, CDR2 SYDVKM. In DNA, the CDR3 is TGTGCCAGCAGTCGTGGACTAGCGGGGGCTGGCACCGGGGAGCTGTTTTTT. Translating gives CASSRGLAGAGTGELFF.

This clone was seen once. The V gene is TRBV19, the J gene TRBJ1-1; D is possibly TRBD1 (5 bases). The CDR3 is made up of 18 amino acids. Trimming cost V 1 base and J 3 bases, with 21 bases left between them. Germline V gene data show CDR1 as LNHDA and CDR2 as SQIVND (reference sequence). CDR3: CASSIGTGPSSTHTEAFF. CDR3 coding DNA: TGTGCCAGTAGTATAGGAACAGGCCCTTCCTCAACGCACACTGAAGCTTTCTTT.

The CDR3 nucleotides are TGTGCCAGCAGCTTGGGACAGGGGGAATCACCCCTCCACTTT. Its translation: CASSLGQGESPLHF. The chain joins TRBV9 to TRBJ1-6, with 11 bases lining up with TRBD1. V lost 4 bases, J lost 10 bases, and 4 bases stayed unmatched. The CDR3 length is 14 residues. The germline V gene has CDR1 SGDLS and CDR2 YYNGEE.

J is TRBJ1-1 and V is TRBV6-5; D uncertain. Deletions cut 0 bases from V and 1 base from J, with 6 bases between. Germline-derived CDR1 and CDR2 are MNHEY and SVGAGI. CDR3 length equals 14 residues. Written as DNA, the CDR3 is TGTGCCAGCAGTTACTCTGCGGCGAACACTGAAGCTTTCTTT. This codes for CASSYSAANTEAFF.

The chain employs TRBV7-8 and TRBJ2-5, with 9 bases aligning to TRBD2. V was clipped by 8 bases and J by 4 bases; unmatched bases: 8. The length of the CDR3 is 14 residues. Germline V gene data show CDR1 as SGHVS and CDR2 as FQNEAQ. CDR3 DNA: TGTGCCAGCGCCGGCGGGGGGGCTGGAGAGACCCAGTACTTC. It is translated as CASAGGGAGETQYF.

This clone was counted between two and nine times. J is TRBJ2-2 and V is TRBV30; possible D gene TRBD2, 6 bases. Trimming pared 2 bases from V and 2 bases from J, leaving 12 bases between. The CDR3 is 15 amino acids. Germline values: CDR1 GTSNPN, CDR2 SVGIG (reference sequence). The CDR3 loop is CAWSRLALNTGELFF. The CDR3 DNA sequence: TGTGCCTGGAGTCGGCTAGCGCTTAACACCGGGGAGCTGTTTTTT.

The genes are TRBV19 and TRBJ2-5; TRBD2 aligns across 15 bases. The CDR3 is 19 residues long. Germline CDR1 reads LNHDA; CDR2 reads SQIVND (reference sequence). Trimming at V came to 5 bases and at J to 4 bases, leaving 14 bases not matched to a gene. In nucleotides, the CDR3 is TGTGCCAGTAGTTCTCTCCCGGGACTAGCGGGGGGCTACGGAGAGACCCAGTACTTC. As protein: CASSSLPGLAGGYGETQYF.

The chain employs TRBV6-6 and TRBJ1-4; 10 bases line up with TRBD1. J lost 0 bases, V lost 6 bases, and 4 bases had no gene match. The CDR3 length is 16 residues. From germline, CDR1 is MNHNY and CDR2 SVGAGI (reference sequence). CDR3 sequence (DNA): TGTGCCAGCAGGGCGGACAGGGGGTCAACTAATGAAAAACTGTTTTTT. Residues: CASRADRGSTNEKLFF.

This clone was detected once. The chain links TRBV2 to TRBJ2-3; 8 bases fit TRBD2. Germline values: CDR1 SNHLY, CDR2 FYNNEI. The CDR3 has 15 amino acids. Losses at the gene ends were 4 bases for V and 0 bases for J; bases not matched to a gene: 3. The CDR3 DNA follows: TGTGCCAGCAGTGGCGAGCGGGGGAGCACAGATACGCAGTATTTT. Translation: CASSGERGSTDTQYF.

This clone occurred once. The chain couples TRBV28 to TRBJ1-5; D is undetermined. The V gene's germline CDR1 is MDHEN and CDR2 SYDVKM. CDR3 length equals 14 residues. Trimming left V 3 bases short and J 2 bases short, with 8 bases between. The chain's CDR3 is CASSFTGGNQPQHF. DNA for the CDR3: TGTGCCAGCAGTTTTACGGGAGGCAATCAGCCCCAGCATTTT.

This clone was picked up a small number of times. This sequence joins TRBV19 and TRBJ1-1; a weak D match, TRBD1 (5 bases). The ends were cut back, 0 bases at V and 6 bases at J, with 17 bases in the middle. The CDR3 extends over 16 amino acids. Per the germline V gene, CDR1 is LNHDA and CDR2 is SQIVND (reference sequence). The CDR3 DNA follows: TGTGCCAGTAGTATAGATCCCCAGGGCCTGAGCTCTGAAGCTTTCTTT. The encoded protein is CASSIDPQGLSSEAFF.